Each of the 21 T cell receptor beta chains below was sequenced from the same sample in a study of tissue T cells after allogeneic stem cell transplantation. Libraries were prepared by immunoSEQ multiplex PCR; TCRdb keeps only in-frame clonotypes and omits some of them. The table includes roughly 6,700 clones, approximately 71% detected once. The sequencing used tissue from the stomach, collected at autopsy. Source of these receptors: a woman aged 18 to 49 with breast cancer.

The chain links TRBV7-9 to TRBJ1-1; perhaps TRBD1 as D (5 bases). Germline CDR1 and CDR2: SEHNR and FQNEAQ (reference sequence). V shed 1 base and J shed 4 bases, with 7 bases lying between them. This CDR3 has 13 amino acids. In DNA form, the CDR3 reads TGTGCCAGCAGCTTAGAGGGGAGCACTGAAGCTTTCTTT. It translates to CASSLEGSTEAFF.

The V and J genes are TRBV16 and TRBJ1-4; 9 bases align to TRBD1. CDR1 is KGHSY, CDR2 FQNENV, per germline. The CDR3 covers 14 residues. V gave up 6 bases and J gave up 9 bases; unmatched junction bases: 8. The CDR3 nucleotides are TGTGCCAGCAGTCGGACAGGGGAAGGTCAAAAACTGTTTTTT. Translating gives CASSRTGEGQKLFF.

The rearrangement joins TRBV5-1 to TRBJ1-5; a possible D gene is TRBD1 (6 bases). Germline values: CDR1 SGHRS, CDR2 YFSETQ. With 1 base removed from V and 9 bases from J, the gap between germline ends came to 14 bases. The CDR3 is 14 amino acids. CDR3 bases: TGCGCCAGCAGCTTGTCACAGGGCGATGGGCCCCAGCATTTT. Residues: CASSLSQGDGPQHF.

The table lists this clone with a few counts. The V and J genes are TRBV7-2 and TRBJ1-2; no clear D gene. Trimming removed 2 bases from V and 4 bases from J, with 11 bases in between. The CDR3 extends over 14 amino acids. Germline CDR1 is SGHTA and CDR2 is FQGNSA. The CDR3 loop is CASSLNRGPYGYTF. The CDR3 DNA reads TGTGCCAGCAGCTTAAATAGAGGGCCCTATGGCTACACCTTC.

The chain joins TRBV4-1 to TRBJ2-2; the D call may be TRBD1 or TRBD2 (6 bases each). Trimming removed 4 bases from V and 2 bases from J, with 11 bases in between. Germline V lookup: CDR1 MGHRA, CDR2 YSYEKL. This CDR3 comprises 15 residues. CDR3 nucleotide sequence: TGCGCCAGCAGCCTGACGGGGGCAAACACCGGGGAGCTGTTTTTT. This sequence encodes CASSLTGANTGELFF.

This rearrangement joins TRBV10-3 to TRBJ2-3; 7 positions agree with TRBD2. The V gene's germline CDR1 is ENHRY and CDR2 SYGVKD. J gave up 0 bases and V 8 bases, and 5 bases lay outside the gene matches. This CDR3 has 14 amino acids. DNA for the CDR3: TGTGCCATCGGGGCTAGCGGTAGCACAGATACGCAGTATTTT. This translates into CAIGASGSTDTQYF.

CDR3 amino acids: CASSLLPSLNSPLHF. CDR3 sequence (DNA): TGCGCCAGCAGCTTACTCCCCAGCTTAAATTCACCCCTCCACTTT. The chain recombines TRBV5-1 with TRBJ1-6; unclear D gene. The V gene's germline CDR1 is SGHRS and CDR2 YFSETQ. The V gene lost 2 bases and the J gene lost 7 bases, with 13 bases spanning the gap. The CDR3 runs 15 residues.

V gene TRBV29-1 combines with J gene TRBJ1-2; the D gene is possibly TRBD1 (5 bases). Germline loops: CDR1 SQVTM, CDR2 ANQGSEA. Trimming took off 5 bases at V and 5 bases at J, with 15 bases between the two ends. The CDR3 loop spans 13 amino acids. CDR3 DNA sequence: TGCAGCGTTCTCCTGCAGGGCGGGTATGGCTACACCTTC. It encodes CSVLLQGGYGYTF.

The rearrangement joins TRBV5-1 to TRBJ2-5; 8 positions agree with TRBD1. Germline assignment: CDR1 SGHRS and CDR2 YFSETQ. V shed 1 base and J 3 bases; nucleotides not matched to a gene: 2. The CDR3 has 14 residues. The CDR3 DNA reads TGCGCCAGCAGCTTGATGACAGGGGAAGAGACCCAGTACTTC. This codes for CASSLMTGEETQYF.

The rearrangement links TRBV27 to TRBJ1-2; 10 bases match TRBD1. The V gene's germline CDR1 is MNHEY and CDR2 SMNVEV (reference sequence). The CDR3 contains 15 residues. The V gene end was trimmed by 4 bases and the J gene end by 1 base; junction bases not matched to a gene: 3. Written as DNA, the CDR3 is TGTGCCAGCAGTTCCGACAGGGGGCGTAACTATGGCTACACCTTC. It translates to CASSSDRGRNYGYTF.

V and J are TRBV27 and TRBJ2-1; 9 nucleotides match TRBD1. The V segment lost 6 bases and the J segment 3 bases; nucleotides outside the gene matches: 6. The CDR3 is 15 residues long. Per germline, CDR1 MNHEY and CDR2 SMNVEV (reference sequence). This CDR3 reads CASSRGTGHYNEQFF. In nucleotides, the CDR3 is TGTGCCAGCAGCCGAGGGACAGGGCACTACAATGAGCAGTTCTTC.

The rearrangement links TRBV5-1 to TRBJ1-4; possibly TRBD1 for D (6 bases). The CDR3 has 16 residues. V gave up 1 base and J gave up 8 bases, with 18 bases separating them. Germline V CDR1 and CDR2: SGHRS, YFSETQ. CDR3 nucleotide sequence: TGCGCCAGCAGCTTGAGCCCCGAACAGGGTACAGAAAAACTGTTTTTT. It specifies CASSLSPEQGTEKLFF.

V is TRBV23-1 and J is TRBJ1-4; 7 bases map to TRBD1. TRBV23-1 is an open reading frame whose function is uncertain. V was pared by 0 bases and J by 7 bases, with 11 bases of the junction left unmatched. CDR3 size: 17 residues. Written as DNA, the CDR3 is TGCGCCAGCAGTCAATCGGTCCCAGGGGGGACTTCTGAAAAACTGTTTTTT. Protein product: CASSQSVPGGTSEKLFF.

The CDR3 DNA follows: TGTGCCAGCTCACAGTCGACAGGGGCAGGCTATGGCTACACCTTC. It is translated as CASSQSTGAGYGYTF. The chain combines TRBV18 with TRBJ1-2; 8 bases map to TRBD1. The V gene's germline CDR1 is KGHSH and CDR2 LQKENI. With V trimmed by 4 bases and J by 4 bases, 8 bases remained unmatched. The CDR3 consists of 15 residues.

The CDR3: CASSFPGQGAGEQFF. CDR3 nucleotides: TGTGCCAGCAGCTTTCCGGGACAGGGGGCGGGTGAGCAGTTCTTC. The chain recombines TRBV7-2 with TRBJ2-1; 12 positions match TRBD1. The CDR3 runs 15 residues. Germline-derived CDR1 and CDR2 are SGHTA and FQGNSA. The V segment lost 3 bases and the J segment 9 bases; nucleotides outside the gene matches: 6. The variable domain in full, completed from reference TRBV7-2 and TRBJ2-1, reads GAGVSQSPSNKVTEKGKDVELRCDPISGHTALYWYRQSLGQGLEFLIYFQGNSAPDKSGLPSDRFSAERTGGSVSTLTIQRTQQEDSAVYLCASSFPGQGAGEQFFGPGTRLTVL.

This clone was detected only once. The rearrangement uses TRBV15 and TRBJ2-2; D may be TRBD1 (6 bases). Germline V lookup: CDR1 LNHNV, CDR2 YYDKDF (reference sequence). The CDR3 sequence is 16 residues long. Trimming removed 1 base from V and 3 bases from J, with 12 bases in between. In nucleotides, the CDR3 is TGTGCCACCAGCAGAGGGACAGATAGTTACACCGGGGAGCTGTTTTTT. It encodes CATSRGTDSYTGELFF.

This clone appeared a few times. This sequence joins TRBV29-1 and TRBJ2-1, with D possibly being TRBD1 (6 bases). V dropped 1 base and J dropped 6 bases, with 19 bases sitting between them. The CDR3 spans 16 residues. Per germline, CDR1 SQVTM and CDR2 ANQGSEA. The CDR3 region is CSVEGGAGERINEQFF. The CDR3 DNA reads TGCAGCGTTGAAGGAGGGGCAGGGGAGAGGATCAATGAGCAGTTCTTC.

This clone was recorded a few times. J is TRBJ2-7 and V is TRBV5-5; D is perhaps TRBD1 or TRBD2 (6 bases each). V lost 1 base and J lost 3, with 11 bases in between. The CDR3 extends over 14 amino acids. The V gene's germline CDR1 is SGHKS and CDR2 YYEKEE (reference sequence). The CDR3 region is CASSLWGAGYEQYF. DNA for the CDR3: TGTGCCAGCAGCTTGTGGGGGGCGGGCTACGAGCAGTACTTC.

V gene TRBV7-2 combines with J gene TRBJ2-3; D remains unclear. This CDR3 comprises 14 residues. Deletions cut 4 bases from V and 6 bases from J, with 14 bases between. Per germline, CDR1 SGHTA and CDR2 FQGNSA. CDR3 in DNA: TGTGCCAGCAGCTCGTGGGGTTCGATGGATACGCAGTATTTT. It is translated as CASSSWGSMDTQYF.

The chain is built from TRBV7-2 and TRBJ2-7; the D is unclear. This CDR3 region has 12 residues. CDR1 SGHTA and CDR2 FQGNSA come from the germline V gene. The V and J ends lost 3 bases and 6 bases respectively, with 9 bases between them. In nucleotides, the CDR3 is TGTGCCAGCAGCTTCCGGGCTCGCGAGCAGTACTTC. Translation: CASSFRAREQYF.

The chain links TRBV4-2 to TRBJ2-2; tentative D call: TRBD2 (5 bases). The germline gives CDR1 LGHNA, CDR2 YNFKEQ. The CDR3 is made up of 16 amino acids. V lost 0 bases and J lost 6, with 14 bases in between. The CDR3 loop is CASSQDMAGGSGELFF. The CDR3 nucleotides are TGTGCCAGCAGCCAAGATATGGCGGGCGGATCCGGGGAGCTGTTTTTT.